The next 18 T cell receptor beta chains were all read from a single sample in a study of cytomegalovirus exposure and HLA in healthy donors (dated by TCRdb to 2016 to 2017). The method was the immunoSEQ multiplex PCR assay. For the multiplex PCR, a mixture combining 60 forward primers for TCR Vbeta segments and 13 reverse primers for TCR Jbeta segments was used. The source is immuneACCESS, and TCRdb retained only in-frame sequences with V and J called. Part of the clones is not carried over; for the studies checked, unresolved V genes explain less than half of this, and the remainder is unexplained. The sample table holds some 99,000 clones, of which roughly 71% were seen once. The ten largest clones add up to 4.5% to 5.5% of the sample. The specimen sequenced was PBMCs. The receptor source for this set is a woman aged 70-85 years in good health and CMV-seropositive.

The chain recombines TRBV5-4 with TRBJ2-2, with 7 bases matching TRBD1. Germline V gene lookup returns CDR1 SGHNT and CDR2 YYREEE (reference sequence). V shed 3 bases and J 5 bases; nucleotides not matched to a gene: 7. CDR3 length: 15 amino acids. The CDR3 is CASSSPRGFTGELFF. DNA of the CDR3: TGTGCCAGCAGCTCTCCCAGGGGGTTTACCGGGGAGCTGTTTTTT.

This CDR3 reads CASSIDGGGFTDTQYF. The CDR3 DNA is TGTGCCAGTAGTATAGACGGCGGGGGCTTCACAGATACGCAGTATTTT. The rearrangement joins TRBV19 to TRBJ2-3; possible D gene TRBD2, 7 bases. This CDR3 comprises 16 residues. Trimming shortened V by 0 bases and J by 2 bases, and 12 bases separated the two germline ends. Germline V lookup: CDR1 LNHDA, CDR2 SQIVND (reference sequence).

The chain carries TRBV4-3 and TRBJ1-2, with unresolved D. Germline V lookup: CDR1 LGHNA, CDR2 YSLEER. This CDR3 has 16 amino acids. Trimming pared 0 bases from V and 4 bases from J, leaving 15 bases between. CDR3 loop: CASSQEFTGSSYGYTF. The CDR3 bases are TGCGCCAGCAGCCAAGAGTTTACGGGGAGTAGCTATGGCTACACCTTC.

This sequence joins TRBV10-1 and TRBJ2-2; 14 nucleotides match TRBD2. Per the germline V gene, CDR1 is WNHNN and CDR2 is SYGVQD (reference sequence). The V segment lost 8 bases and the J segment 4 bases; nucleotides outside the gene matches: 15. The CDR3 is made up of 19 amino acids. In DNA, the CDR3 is TGCGCCAGCCGCTCGGGACTAGCGGGGGACCGGCTGAGCACCGGGGAGCTGTTTTTT. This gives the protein CASRSGLAGDRLSTGELFF.

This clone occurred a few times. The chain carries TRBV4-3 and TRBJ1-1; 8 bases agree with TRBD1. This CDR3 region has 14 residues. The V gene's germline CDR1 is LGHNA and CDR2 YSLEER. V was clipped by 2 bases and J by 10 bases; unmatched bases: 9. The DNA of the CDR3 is TGCGCCAGCAGCCAAAGCTTGACAGGGGTGGGAGCTTTCTTT. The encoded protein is CASSQSLTGVGAFF.

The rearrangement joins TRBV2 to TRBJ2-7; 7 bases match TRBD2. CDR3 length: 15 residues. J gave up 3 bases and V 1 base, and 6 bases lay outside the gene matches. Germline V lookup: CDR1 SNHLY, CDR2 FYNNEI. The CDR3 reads CASSEEGRGSYEQYF. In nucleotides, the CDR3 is TGTGCCAGCAGTGAAGAGGGGCGGGGGAGCTACGAGCAGTACTTC.

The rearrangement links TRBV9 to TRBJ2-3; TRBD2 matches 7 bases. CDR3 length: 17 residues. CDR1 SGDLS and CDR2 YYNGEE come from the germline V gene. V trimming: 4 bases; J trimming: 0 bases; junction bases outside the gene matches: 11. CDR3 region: CASSLRGGGVSTDTQYF. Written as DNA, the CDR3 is TGTGCCAGCAGCCTCCGGGGTGGGGGGGTTAGCACAGATACGCAGTATTTT.

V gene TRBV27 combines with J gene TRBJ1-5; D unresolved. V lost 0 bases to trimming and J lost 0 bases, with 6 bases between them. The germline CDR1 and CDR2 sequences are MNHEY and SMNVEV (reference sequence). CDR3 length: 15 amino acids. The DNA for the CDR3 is TGTGCCAGCAGTTTATCGGCCAATAGCAATCAGCCCCAGCATTTT. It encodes CASSLSANSNQPQHF.

CDR3 residues: CASSYSRHNEQFF. CDR3 DNA: TGTGCCAGCAGTTACTCGCGGCACAATGAGCAGTTCTTC. The chain links TRBV6-6 to TRBJ2-1, with D hard to call. This CDR3 has 13 residues. The germline V gene encodes CDR1 MNHNY and CDR2 SVGAGI (reference sequence). The V end lost 0 bases, the J end lost 5 bases, and 5 bases lay between the germline ends.

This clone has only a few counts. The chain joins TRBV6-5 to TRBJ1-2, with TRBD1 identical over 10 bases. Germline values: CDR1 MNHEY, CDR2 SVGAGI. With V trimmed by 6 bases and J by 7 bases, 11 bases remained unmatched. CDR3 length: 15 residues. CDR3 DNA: TGTGCCAGCAGGATCCGGGACAGGGGCATCGGTGGCTACACCTTC. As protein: CASRIRDRGIGGYTF.

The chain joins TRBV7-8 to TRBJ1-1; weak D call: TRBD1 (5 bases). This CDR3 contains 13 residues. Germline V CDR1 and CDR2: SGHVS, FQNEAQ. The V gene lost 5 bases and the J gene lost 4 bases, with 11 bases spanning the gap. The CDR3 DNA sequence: TGTGCCAGCAGCCCGATGGGGGGCACTGAAGCTTTCTTT. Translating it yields CASSPMGGTEAFF.

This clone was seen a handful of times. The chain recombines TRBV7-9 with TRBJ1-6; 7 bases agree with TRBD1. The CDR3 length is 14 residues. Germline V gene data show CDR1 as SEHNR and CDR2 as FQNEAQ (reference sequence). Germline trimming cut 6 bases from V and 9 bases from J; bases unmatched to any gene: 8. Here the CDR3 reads CASRIQGPSSPLHF. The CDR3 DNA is TGTGCCAGCAGGATACAGGGGCCCAGTTCACCCCTCCACTTT.

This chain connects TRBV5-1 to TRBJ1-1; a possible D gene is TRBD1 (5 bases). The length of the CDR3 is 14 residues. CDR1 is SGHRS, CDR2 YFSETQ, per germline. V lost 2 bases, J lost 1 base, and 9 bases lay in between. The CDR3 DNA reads TGCGCCAGCAGCTTTTGGGGGGAGAACACTGAAGCTTTCTTT. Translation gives CASSFWGENTEAFF.

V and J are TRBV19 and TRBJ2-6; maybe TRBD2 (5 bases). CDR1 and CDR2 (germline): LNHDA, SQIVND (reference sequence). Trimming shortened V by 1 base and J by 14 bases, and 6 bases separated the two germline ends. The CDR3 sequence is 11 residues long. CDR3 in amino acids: CASSIVGILTF. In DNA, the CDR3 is TGTGCCAGTAGTATAGTCGGGATCCTGACTTTC.

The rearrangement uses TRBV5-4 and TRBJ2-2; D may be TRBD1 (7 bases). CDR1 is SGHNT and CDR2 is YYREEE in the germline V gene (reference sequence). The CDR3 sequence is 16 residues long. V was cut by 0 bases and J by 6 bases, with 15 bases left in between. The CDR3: CASSLAGGTVSGELFF. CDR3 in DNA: TGTGCCAGCAGCTTGGCTGGGGGGACAGTATCCGGGGAGCTGTTTTTT.

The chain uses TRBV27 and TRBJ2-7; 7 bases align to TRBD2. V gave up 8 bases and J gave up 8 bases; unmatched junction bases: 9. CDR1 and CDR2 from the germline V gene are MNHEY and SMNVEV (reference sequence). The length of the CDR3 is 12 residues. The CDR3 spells CASGDYLLKQYF. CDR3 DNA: TGTGCCAGCGGGGACTACCTTCTTAAGCAGTACTTC.

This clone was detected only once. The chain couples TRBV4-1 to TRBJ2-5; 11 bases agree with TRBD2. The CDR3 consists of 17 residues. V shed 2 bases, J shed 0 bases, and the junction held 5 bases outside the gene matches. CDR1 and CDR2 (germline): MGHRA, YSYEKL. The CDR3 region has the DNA TGCGCCAGCAGCCAACCTAGCGGGGGGCCCAACCAAGAGACCCAGTACTTC. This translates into CASSQPSGGPNQETQYF.

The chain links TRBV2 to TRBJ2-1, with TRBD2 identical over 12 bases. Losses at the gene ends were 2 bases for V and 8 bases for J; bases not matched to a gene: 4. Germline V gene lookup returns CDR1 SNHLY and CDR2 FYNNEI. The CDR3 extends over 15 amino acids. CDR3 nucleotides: TGTGCCAGCAGTGAACGAGGACTAGCGGGGCATGAGCAGTTCTTC. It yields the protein CASSERGLAGHEQFF.